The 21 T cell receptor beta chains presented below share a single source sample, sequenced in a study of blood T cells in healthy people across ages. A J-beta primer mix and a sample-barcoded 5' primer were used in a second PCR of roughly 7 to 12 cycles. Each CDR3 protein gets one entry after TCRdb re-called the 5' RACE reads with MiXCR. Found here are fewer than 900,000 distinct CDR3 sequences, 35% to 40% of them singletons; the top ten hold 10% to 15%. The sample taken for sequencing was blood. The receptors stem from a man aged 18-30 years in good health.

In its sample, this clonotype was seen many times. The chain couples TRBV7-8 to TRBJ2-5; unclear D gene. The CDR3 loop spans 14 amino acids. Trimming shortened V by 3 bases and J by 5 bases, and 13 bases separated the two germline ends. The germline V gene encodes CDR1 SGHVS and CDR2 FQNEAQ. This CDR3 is CASSFLPPGETQYF. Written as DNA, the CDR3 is TGTGCCAGCAGCTTCCTTCCCCCTGGGGAGACCCAGTACTTC.

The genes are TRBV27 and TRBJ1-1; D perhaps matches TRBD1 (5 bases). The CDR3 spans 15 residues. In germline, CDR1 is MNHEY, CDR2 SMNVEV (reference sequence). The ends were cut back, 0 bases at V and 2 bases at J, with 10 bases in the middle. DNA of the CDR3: TGTGCCAGCAGTTTATCGAGAGGGACCAACACTGAAGCTTTCTTT. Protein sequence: CASSLSRGTNTEAFF.

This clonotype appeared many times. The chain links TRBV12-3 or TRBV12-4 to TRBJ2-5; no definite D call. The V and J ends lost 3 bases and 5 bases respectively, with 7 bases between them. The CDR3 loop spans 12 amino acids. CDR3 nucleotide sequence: TGTGCCAGCAGTTTTCATCGGGAGACCCAGTACTTC. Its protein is CASSFHRETQYF.

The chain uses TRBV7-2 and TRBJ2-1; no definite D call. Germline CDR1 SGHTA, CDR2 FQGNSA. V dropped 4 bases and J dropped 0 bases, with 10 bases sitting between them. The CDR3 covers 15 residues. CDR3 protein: CASSSAPSSYNEQFF. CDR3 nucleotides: TGTGCCAGCAGCTCGGCCCCGAGCTCCTACAATGAGCAGTTCTTC.

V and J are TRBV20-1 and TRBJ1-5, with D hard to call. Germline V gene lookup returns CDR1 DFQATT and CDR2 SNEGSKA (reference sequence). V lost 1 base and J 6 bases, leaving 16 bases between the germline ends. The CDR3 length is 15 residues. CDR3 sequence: CSARAPTGEVQPQHF. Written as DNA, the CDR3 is TGCAGTGCTAGAGCCCCCACTGGGGAGGTTCAGCCCCAGCATTTT.

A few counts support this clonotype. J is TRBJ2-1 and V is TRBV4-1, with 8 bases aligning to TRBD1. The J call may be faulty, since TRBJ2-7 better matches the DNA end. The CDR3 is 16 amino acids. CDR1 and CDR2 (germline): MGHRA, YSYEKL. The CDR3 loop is CASSQGQGSSYNEQYF. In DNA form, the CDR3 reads TGCGCCAGCAGCCAAGGACAGGGGAGCTCCTACAATGAGCAGTACTTC.

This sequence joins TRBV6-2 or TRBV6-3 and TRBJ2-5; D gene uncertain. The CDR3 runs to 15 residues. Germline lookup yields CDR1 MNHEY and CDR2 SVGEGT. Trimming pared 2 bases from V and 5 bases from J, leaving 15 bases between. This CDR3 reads CASSYLSNLVETQYF. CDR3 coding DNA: TGTGCCAGCAGTTACCTTAGCAACTTGGTGGAGACCCAGTACTTC.

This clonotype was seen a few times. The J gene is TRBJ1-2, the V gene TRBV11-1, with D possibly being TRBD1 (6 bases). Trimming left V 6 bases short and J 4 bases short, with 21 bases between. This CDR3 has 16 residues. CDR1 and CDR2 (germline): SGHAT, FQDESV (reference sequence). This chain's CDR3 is CASSYAGTTSAYGYTF. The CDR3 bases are TGTGCCAGCAGTTACGCCGGGACAACCTCCGCCTATGGCTACACCTTC.

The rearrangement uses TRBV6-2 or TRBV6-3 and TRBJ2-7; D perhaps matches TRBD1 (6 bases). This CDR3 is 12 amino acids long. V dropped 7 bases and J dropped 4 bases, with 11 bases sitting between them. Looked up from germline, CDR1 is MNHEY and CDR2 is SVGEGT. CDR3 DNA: TGTGCCAGCACCAACAGGGCGTACGAGCAGTACTTC. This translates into CASTNRAYEQYF.

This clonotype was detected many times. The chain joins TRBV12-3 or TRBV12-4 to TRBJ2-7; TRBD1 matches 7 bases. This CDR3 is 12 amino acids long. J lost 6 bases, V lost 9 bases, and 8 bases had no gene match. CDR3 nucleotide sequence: TGTGCCAGTAAGGACGACAGGGCCGAGCAGTACTTC. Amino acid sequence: CASKDDRAEQYF.

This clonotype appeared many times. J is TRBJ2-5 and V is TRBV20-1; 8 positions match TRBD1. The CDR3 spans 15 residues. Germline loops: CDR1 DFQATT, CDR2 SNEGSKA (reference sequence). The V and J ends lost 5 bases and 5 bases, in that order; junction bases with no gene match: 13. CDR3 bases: TGCAGTGCTGAACCGGCAAATCAGGGGGCTGAGACCCAGTACTTC. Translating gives CSAEPANQGAETQYF.

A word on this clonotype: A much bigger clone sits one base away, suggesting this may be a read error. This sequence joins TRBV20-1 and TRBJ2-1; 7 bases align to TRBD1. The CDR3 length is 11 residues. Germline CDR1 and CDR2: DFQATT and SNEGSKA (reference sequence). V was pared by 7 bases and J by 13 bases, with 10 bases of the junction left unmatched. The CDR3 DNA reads TGCAGTGGGGACAGCCTAGAGACCCAGTTCTTC. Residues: CSGDSLETQFF.

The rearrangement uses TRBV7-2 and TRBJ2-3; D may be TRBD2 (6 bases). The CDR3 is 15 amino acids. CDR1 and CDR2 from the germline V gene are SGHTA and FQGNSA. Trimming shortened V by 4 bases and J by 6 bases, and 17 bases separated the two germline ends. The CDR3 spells CASSSTEGLRDTQYF. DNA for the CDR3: TGTGCCAGCAGCTCGACGGAGGGGCTCAGGGATACGCAGTATTTT.

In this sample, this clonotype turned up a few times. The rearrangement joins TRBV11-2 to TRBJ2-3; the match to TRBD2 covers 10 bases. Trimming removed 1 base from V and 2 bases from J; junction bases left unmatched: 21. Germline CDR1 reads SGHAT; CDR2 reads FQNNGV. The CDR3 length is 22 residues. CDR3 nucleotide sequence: TGTGCCAGCAGCTTAGTCCGTTACACCGGACAGCGGGGGGGCCCTTCCACAGATACGCAGTATTTT. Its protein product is CASSLVRYTGQRGGPSTDTQYF.

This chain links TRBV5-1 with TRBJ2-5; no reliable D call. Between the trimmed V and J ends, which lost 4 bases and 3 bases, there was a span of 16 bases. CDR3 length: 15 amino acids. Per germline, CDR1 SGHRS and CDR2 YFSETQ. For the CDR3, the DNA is TGCGCCAGCAGCCCCTTAACCCCCGGAGAAGAGACCCAGTACTTC. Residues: CASSPLTPGEETQYF.

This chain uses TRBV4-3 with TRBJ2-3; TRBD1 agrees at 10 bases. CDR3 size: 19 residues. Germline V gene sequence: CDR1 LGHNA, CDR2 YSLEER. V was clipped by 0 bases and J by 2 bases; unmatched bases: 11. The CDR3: CASSQDGQGEVTSTDTQYF. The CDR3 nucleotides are TGCGCCAGCAGCCAAGATGGACAGGGGGAGGTTACATCCACAGATACGCAGTATTTT.

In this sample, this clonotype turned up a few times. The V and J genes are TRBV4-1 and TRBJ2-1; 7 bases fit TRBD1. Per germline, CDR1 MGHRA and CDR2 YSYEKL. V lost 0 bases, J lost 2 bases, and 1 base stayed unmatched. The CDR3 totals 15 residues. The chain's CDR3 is CASSQDGTAYNEQFF. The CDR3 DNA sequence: TGCGCCAGCAGCCAAGACGGGACAGCCTACAATGAGCAGTTCTTC.

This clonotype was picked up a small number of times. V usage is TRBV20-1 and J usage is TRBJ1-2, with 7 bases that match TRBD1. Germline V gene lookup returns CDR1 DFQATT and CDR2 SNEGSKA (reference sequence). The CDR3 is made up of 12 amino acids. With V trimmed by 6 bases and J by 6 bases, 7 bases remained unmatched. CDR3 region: CSAATGKHGYTF. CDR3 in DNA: TGCAGTGCCGCGACAGGGAAACATGGCTACACCTTC.

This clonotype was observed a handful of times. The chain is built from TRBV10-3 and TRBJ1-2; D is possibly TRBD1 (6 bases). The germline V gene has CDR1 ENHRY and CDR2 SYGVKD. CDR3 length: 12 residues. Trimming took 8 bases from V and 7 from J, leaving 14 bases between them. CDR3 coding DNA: TGTGCCATCGGCGGTACAGGGATTGGCTACACCTTC. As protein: CAIGGTGIGYTF.

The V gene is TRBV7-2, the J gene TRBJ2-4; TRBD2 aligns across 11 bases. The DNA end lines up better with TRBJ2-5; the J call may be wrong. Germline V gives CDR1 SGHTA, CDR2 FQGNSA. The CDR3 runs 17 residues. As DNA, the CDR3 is TGTGCCAGCAGCTTAGGACTAGCGGGGATACATCAAGAGACCCAGTACTTC. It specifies CASSLGLAGIHQETQYF.

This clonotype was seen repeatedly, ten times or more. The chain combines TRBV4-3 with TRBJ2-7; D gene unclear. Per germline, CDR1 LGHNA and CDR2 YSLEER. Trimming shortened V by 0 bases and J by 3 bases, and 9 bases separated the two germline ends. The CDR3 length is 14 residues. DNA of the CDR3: TGCGCCAGCAGCCAAGATTTTGAGAGCTACGAGCAGTACTTC. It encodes CASSQDFESYEQYF.